These T cell receptor beta chains were read from a single sample in a study of control samples from healthy donors and cancer patients. This table comes from immunoSEQ multiplex PCR, and its TCRdb copy is limited to in-frame clones, with some not included. Among roughly 130,000 clones listed, 93% were seen once. The specimen was PBMCs. All receptors derive from a man between 50 and 59 years old with head and neck cancer. Both conserved end residues are part of each CDR3. D genes are given only for firm matches. Some rows have no size entry. The others give once, few or many, or a class for an expanded clone.

V gene: TRBV6-2/TRBV6-3
J gene: TRBJ2-5
clone size: -
D gene: -
CDR3 DNA: TGTGCCAGCAGCCTGCAAGAGACCCAGTACTTC
CDR3 protein: CASSLQETQYF

V gene: TRBV14
J gene: TRBJ2-3
clone size: -
D gene: TRBD2
CDR3 DNA: TGTGCCAGCAGCCGATCTAGCGGGGGGGCAGATACGCAGTATTTT
CDR3 protein: CASSRSSGGADTQYF

V gene: TRBV19
J gene: TRBJ1-2
clone size: -
D gene: TRBD1
CDR3 DNA: TGTGCCAGTAGTATAAGTCTCGGGACAGGGGTTAGCTATGGCTACACCTTC
CDR3 protein: CASSISLGTGVSYGYTF

V gene: TRBV5-8
J gene: TRBJ2-1
clone size: -
D gene: TRBD1
CDR3 DNA: TGTGCCAGCAGCCGGGGACAGGACTACAATGAGCAGTTCTTC
CDR3 protein: CASSRGQDYNEQFF

V gene: TRBV5-1
J gene: TRBJ1-1
clone size: -
D gene: -
CDR3 DNA: TGCGCCAGCAGCTTGTCGGGCAGCATGAACACTGAAGCTTTCTTT
CDR3 protein: CASSLSGSMNTEAFF

V gene: TRBV5-6
J gene: TRBJ2-1
clone size: -
D gene: -
CDR3 DNA: TGTGCCAGCAGCTTGGTAGGGGGGACTCCGACCAATGAGCAGTTCTTC
CDR3 protein: CASSLVGGTPTNEQFF

V gene: TRBV23-1
J gene: TRBJ2-3
clone size: -
D gene: -
CDR3 DNA: TGCGCCAGCAGTCAATCCCACAAGAGAGGACACCTCACAGATACGCAGTATTTT
CDR3 protein: CASSQSHKRGHLTDTQYF

V gene: TRBV7-8
J gene: TRBJ1-5
clone size: once
D gene: -
CDR3 DNA: TGTGCCAGCAGCTCCCGGGGAGGGCGCAATCAGCCCCAGCATTTT
CDR3 protein: CASSSRGGRNQPQHF

V gene: TRBV12-3/TRBV12-4
J gene: TRBJ1-1
clone size: -
D gene: -
CDR3 DNA: TGTGCCAGCAGTCCTAAGACTGAAGCTTTCTTT
CDR3 protein: CASSPKTEAFF

V gene: TRBV3-1/TRBV3-2
J gene: TRBJ2-1
clone size: -
D gene: -
CDR3 DNA: TGTGCCAGCACCTCGGCCAGGCCTTTAGATCAGCAGTTCTTC
CDR3 protein: CASTSARPLDQQFF

V gene: TRBV11-1
J gene: TRBJ2-7
clone size: -
D gene: -
CDR3 DNA: TGTGCCAGCAACGAAAGGGGGTCCTCCTACGAGCAGTACTTC
CDR3 protein: CASNERGSSYEQYF

V gene: TRBV7-8
J gene: TRBJ2-7
clone size: -
D gene: -
CDR3 DNA: TGTGCCAGCAGCTTTCGGGGGAGCTCCTACGAGCAGTACTTC
CDR3 protein: CASSFRGSSYEQYF

V gene: TRBV6-5
J gene: TRBJ2-7
clone size: -
D gene: TRBD2
CDR3 DNA: TGTGCCAGCAGTTACTCCTTACTAGCGGGGGGGCTCGAGCAGTACTTC
CDR3 protein: CASSYSLLAGGLEQYF

V gene: TRBV5-1
J gene: TRBJ2-7
clone size: -
D gene: TRBD1
CDR3 DNA: TGCGCCAGCAGCTCAGACACCAGGACAGGGGTTCGGTACGAGCAGTACTTC
CDR3 protein: CASSSDTRTGVRYEQYF

V gene: TRBV18
J gene: TRBJ1-3
clone size: -
D gene: -
CDR3 DNA: TGTGCCAGCTCACCCGACCGAGGGTCTGGAAACACCATATATTTT
CDR3 protein: CASSPDRGSGNTIYF

V gene: TRBV6-5
J gene: TRBJ1-1
clone size: -
D gene: TRBD1
CDR3 DNA: TGTGCCAGCAGTTACGACAGGGAAAGATTTGAAGCTTTCTTT
CDR3 protein: CASSYDRERFEAFF

V gene: TRBV4-2
J gene: TRBJ1-4
clone size: -
D gene: -
CDR3 DNA: TGTGCCAGCAGCCCAGTACAGGGAGGTAATGAAAAACTGTTTTTT
CDR3 protein: CASSPVQGGNEKLFF